The 27 T cell receptor beta chains below come from one sample, sequenced in a study of shared clonotypes between healthy human individuals. CD45RO-negative, CCR7-selected cells formed the naive CD8 fraction, which excluded terminally differentiated effector memory CD45RA+ cells. Some clones are missing from TCRdb's copy, which holds only in-frame ones; the method was immunoSEQ multiplex PCR. The sample consists of 2 million or so clones, roughly 95% of them appearing once. Sequencing input: naive CD8+ T cells sorted from blood. The receptor set was obtained from a man younger than 35 in good health.

The V call is TRBV30, the J call TRBJ1-1; D is possibly TRBD1 (5 bases). The CDR3 has 13 residues. CDR1 and CDR2 from the germline V gene are GTSNPN and SVGIG (reference sequence). Trimming took off 2 bases at V and 8 bases at J, with 15 bases between the two ends. The CDR3 coding sequence is TGTGCCTGGAGTTTTCCCCCCAGGGCAGAAGCTTTCTTT. Protein: CAWSFPPRAEAFF.

The chain carries TRBV5-5 and TRBJ2-7; D perhaps matches TRBD1 (6 bases). Trimming removed 3 bases at V and 6 bases at J, with 19 bases between. The germline gives CDR1 SGHKS, CDR2 YYEKEE (reference sequence). This CDR3 region has 15 residues. CDR3 sequence: CASSSWGRTGTEQYF. The CDR3, as DNA: TGTGCCAGCAGCTCATGGGGCCGCACAGGGACCGAGCAGTACTTC.

The J gene is TRBJ1-2, the V gene TRBV28, with 10 bases fitting TRBD1. Germline-derived CDR1 and CDR2 are MDHEN and SYDVKM. There are 13 residues in the CDR3. Trimming removed 6 bases from V and 9 bases from J; junction bases left unmatched: 7. The CDR3 DNA is TGTGCCAGCAGCCATGGGACAGGGGAGAGCTACACCTTC. Translation: CASSHGTGESYTF.

This chain links TRBV11-2 with TRBJ2-7; D gene uncertain. The CDR3 length is 12 residues. Trimming took off 4 bases at V and 2 bases at J, with 6 bases between the two ends. The germline CDR1 and CDR2 sequences are SGHAT and FQNNGV. The CDR3 nucleotides read TGTGCCAGCAGCTCCAACCCCTACGAGCAGTACTTC. This translates into CASSSNPYEQYF.

The chain combines TRBV11-2 with TRBJ2-7, with D possibly being TRBD1 (6 bases). V lost 5 bases to trimming and J lost 0 bases, with 11 bases between them. In germline, CDR1 is SGHAT, CDR2 FQNNGV. The length of the CDR3 is 14 residues. Here the CDR3 reads CASSLRTASYEQYF. CDR3 nucleotides: TGTGCCAGCAGCCTCCGGACAGCCTCCTACGAGCAGTACTTC.

The rearrangement links TRBV7-8 to TRBJ2-7; D might be TRBD1 or TRBD2, each matching 6 bases. Per the germline V gene, CDR1 is SGHVS and CDR2 is FQNEAQ. The V gene lost 4 bases and the J gene lost 4 bases, with 17 bases spanning the gap. There are 15 residues in the CDR3. This chain's CDR3 is CASSWMGGASYEQYF. CDR3 in DNA: TGTGCCAGCAGCTGGATGGGGGGCGCCTCTTACGAGCAGTACTTC.

The chain carries TRBV28 and TRBJ1-1; 8 nucleotides line up with TRBD1. Trimming at V came to 11 bases and at J to 4 bases, leaving 6 bases not matched to a gene. CDR1 MDHEN and CDR2 SYDVKM come from the germline V gene. The CDR3 length is 12 residues. The CDR3 DNA reads TGTGCCGTAAACAGGGGGAGCACTGAAGCTTTCTTT. As protein: CAVNRGSTEAFF.

The rearrangement uses TRBV5-6 and TRBJ1-3; TRBD1 might be the D (5 bases). CDR1 SGHDT and CDR2 YYEEEE come from the germline V gene. The CDR3 extends over 14 amino acids. The V and J ends lost 6 bases and 2 bases respectively, with 12 bases between them. The CDR3 protein is CASTLGVPGNTIYF. CDR3 bases: TGTGCCAGCACCCTGGGGGTGCCTGGAAACACCATATATTTT.

The V call is TRBV7-9, the J call TRBJ2-1, with D unclear. The CDR3 has 15 residues. The germline V and J ends were trimmed by 5 bases and 4 bases, with 15 bases remaining between them. Germline CDR1 and CDR2: SEHNR and FQNEAQ (reference sequence). The CDR3 loop is CASSASFHSYNEQFF. In nucleotides, the CDR3 is TGTGCCAGCAGCGCCAGTTTCCATAGTTACAATGAGCAGTTCTTC.

The CDR3 DNA reads TGTGCCAGCAGCTTGGAGATGGGAAACAGGAACTATGGCTACACCTTC. It translates to CASSLEMGNRNYGYTF. The chain employs TRBV5-6 and TRBJ1-2; tentative D call: TRBD1 (5 bases). The germline CDR1 and CDR2 sequences are SGHDT and YYEEEE. Trimming removed 0 bases at V and 2 bases at J, with 14 bases between. The CDR3 has 16 amino acids.

The chain is built from TRBV6-5 and TRBJ2-1; either TRBD1 or TRBD2 may supply D (5 bases each). The CDR3 length is 15 residues. CDR1 is MNHEY, CDR2 SVGAGI, per germline. V lost 5 bases, J lost 6 bases, and 17 bases lay in between. The CDR3 is CASSLQGEYGNEQFF. CDR3 in DNA: TGTGCCAGCAGTCTCCAGGGAGAGTACGGCAATGAGCAGTTCTTC.

In the case of this clone: Within the sample, other DNA sequences also encode this same CDR3. V usage is TRBV4-1 and J usage is TRBJ2-7, with 8 bases matching TRBD2. CDR1 is MGHRA and CDR2 is YSYEKL in the germline V gene. CDR3 length: 14 residues. J was trimmed by 1 base and V by 1 base; bases with no gene match: 0. The CDR3 bases are TGCGCCAGCAGCCAAGTAGCGGGGTCCTACGAGCAGTACTTC. Translated, it gives CASSQVAGSYEQYF.

As for this clone: This sample includes further DNA sequences coding for the same CDR3. The J gene is TRBJ2-7, the V gene TRBV6-1; 9 nucleotides line up with TRBD2. CDR1 is MNHNS, CDR2 SASEGT, per germline. CDR3 length: 16 amino acids. V was pared by 1 base and J by 0 bases, with 4 bases of the junction left unmatched. The CDR3 DNA reads as TGTGCCAGCAGTGAAGAGGCGGGAGGGAGCTCCTACGAGCAGTACTTC. Residues: CASSEEAGGSSYEQYF.

The J gene is TRBJ2-7, the V gene TRBV5-8; 7 bases line up with TRBD2. Unmatched junction bases numbered 6, after V lost 2 bases and J lost 1 base. CDR1 and CDR2 from the germline V gene are SGHTS and YDEGEE. The CDR3 totals 15 residues. CDR3 sequence (DNA): TGTGCCAGCAGCTTCCGGGAGGTTGGGTCCTACGAGCAGTACTTC. Residues: CASSFREVGSYEQYF. Full variable domain (rest looked up from reference TRBV5-8 and TRBJ2-7): EAGVTQSPTHLIKTRGQQATLRCSPISGHTSVYWYQQALGLGLQFLLWYDEGEERNRGNFPPRFSGRQFPNYSSELNVNALELEDSALYLCASSFREVGSYEQYFGPGTRLTVT.

The chain recombines TRBV6-5 with TRBJ2-1; no clear D gene. The CDR3 sequence is 12 residues long. The ends were cut back, 10 bases at V and 0 bases at J, with 7 bases in the middle. Germline V gene sequence: CDR1 MNHEY, CDR2 SVGAGI. In DNA form, the CDR3 reads TGTGCCACCAGGAGCTCCTACAATGAGCAGTTCTTC. Protein product: CATRSSYNEQFF.

The chain recombines TRBV2 with TRBJ2-7, with D unresolved. The CDR3 length is 10 residues. Germline CDR1 and CDR2: SNHLY and FYNNEI. V was pared by 4 bases and J by 9 bases, with 7 bases between. The CDR3 reads CASSGWGQYF. The CDR3, as DNA: TGTGCCAGCAGTGGTTGGGGGCAGTACTTC. Filled out from reference TRBV2 and TRBJ2-7, the complete variable domain reads EPEVTQTPSHQVTQMGQEVILRCVPISNHLYFYWYRQILGQKVEFLVSFYNNEISEKSEIFDDQFSVERPDGSNFTLKIRSTKLEDSAMYFCASSGWGQYFGPGTRLTVT.

The genes are TRBV7-6 and TRBJ1-5; 9 nucleotides line up with TRBD1. The V gene end was trimmed by 1 base and the J gene end by 5 bases; junction bases not matched to a gene: 3. Germline V gives CDR1 SGHVS, CDR2 FNYEAQ. The CDR3 is 15 residues long. The CDR3 protein is CASSLGDRADQPQHF. The CDR3, as DNA: TGTGCCAGCAGCTTAGGGGACAGGGCTGATCAGCCCCAGCATTTT.

This chain uses TRBV28 with TRBJ1-2, with D hard to call. CDR1 is MDHEN and CDR2 is SYDVKM in the germline V gene. The CDR3 sequence is 14 residues long. V was trimmed by 3 bases and J by 8 bases, leaving 16 bases between them. In nucleotides, the CDR3 is TGTGCCAGCAGTTTTGGTGAGGGAGTTGAAGGCTACACCTTC. Residues: CASSFGEGVEGYTF.

In the case of this clone: At the DNA level, this CDR3 is encoded by other sequences in the same sample as well. The V call is TRBV6-5, the J call TRBJ1-2, with D unresolved. Germline values: CDR1 MNHEY, CDR2 SVGAGI. CDR3 length: 13 residues. Trimming cost V 2 bases and J 7 bases, with 11 bases left between them. CDR3 DNA sequence: TGTGCCAGCAGTTACGAGGGTGCAGGTGGCTACACCTTC. Translation: CASSYEGAGGYTF.

The CDR3 here is CASSLDPQTGAGANVLTF. CDR3 DNA: TGCGCCAGCAGCTTGGACCCTCAAACAGGGGCCGGGGCCAACGTCCTGACTTTC. This chain connects TRBV5-1 to TRBJ2-6, with 7 positions matching TRBD1. J gave up 4 bases and V 0 bases, and 10 bases lay outside the gene matches. This CDR3 comprises 18 residues. Germline CDR1 reads SGHRS; CDR2 reads YFSETQ.

V gene TRBV4-1 combines with J gene TRBJ1-2, with D maybe TRBD1 (5 bases). The CDR3 has 16 residues. From germline, CDR1 is MGHRA and CDR2 YSYEKL. V gave up 0 bases and J gave up 3 bases, with 14 bases separating them. The CDR3 reads CASSQDQTDVDYGYTF. The CDR3 region has the DNA TGCGCCAGCAGCCAAGATCAGACAGATGTGGACTATGGCTACACCTTC.

This clone was seen once. V usage is TRBV7-9 and J usage is TRBJ2-5, with 7 bases identical to TRBD1. From germline, CDR1 is SEHNR and CDR2 FQNEAQ (reference sequence). V lost 4 bases, J lost 3 bases, and 5 bases stayed unmatched. The CDR3 covers 14 residues. The CDR3 sequence: CASSSQGIEETQYF. The CDR3 DNA is TGTGCCAGCAGCTCACAGGGGATAGAAGAGACCCAGTACTTC.

The CDR3 coding sequence is TGTGCCAGCAGTTTCCCATTCTACGAGCAGTACTTC. Translated: CASSFPFYEQYF. The chain couples TRBV28 to TRBJ2-7; unclear D gene. Germline V gives CDR1 MDHEN, CDR2 SYDVKM. Trimming removed 3 bases at V and 3 bases at J, with 6 bases between. CDR3 size: 12 residues.

This clone was seen just once. The chain has TRBV30 and TRBJ2-4, with 10 positions matching TRBD2. The CDR3 totals 16 residues. V was clipped by 0 bases and J by 9 bases; unmatched bases: 11. Per germline, CDR1 GTSNPN and CDR2 SVGIG (reference sequence). In DNA, the CDR3 is TGTGCCTGGAGTGTTGGTAGCGGGGGGCCTGGGGGCATTCAGTACTTC. This codes for CAWSVGSGGPGGIQYF.

This clone has just one count. The genes are TRBV4-1 and TRBJ2-7; 8 bases match TRBD2. The germline V gene encodes CDR1 MGHRA and CDR2 YSYEKL. CDR3 length equals 15 residues. V was pared by 1 base and J by 4 bases, with 6 bases of the junction left unmatched. CDR3 nucleotide sequence: TGCGCCAGCAGCCAAGGGACTAGCTGGAATTACGAGCAGTACTTC. Translation gives CASSQGTSWNYEQYF.

This chain connects TRBV6-1 to TRBJ1-6; possibly TRBD1 for D (5 bases). Germline lookup yields CDR1 MNHNS and CDR2 SASEGT. Between the trimmed V and J ends, which lost 3 bases and 0 bases, there was a span of 15 bases. This CDR3 has 18 amino acids. CDR3: CASSDRAGIYSYNSPLHF. The CDR3 bases are TGTGCCAGCAGTGACAGGGCTGGGATTTACTCCTATAATTCACCCCTCCACTTT.

This clone was recorded once. This could be a read error, since a much larger clone is one nucleotide away. The chain joins TRBV7-3 to TRBJ1-2; D is perhaps TRBD1 (5 bases). The CDR3 runs to 13 residues. The germline V and J ends were trimmed by 3 bases and 3 bases, with 8 bases remaining between them. CDR1 is SGHTA, CDR2 FQGTGA, per germline. In DNA, the CDR3 is TGTGCCAGCAGCTTGACGGGGGACTATGGCTACACCTTC. Its protein is CASSLTGDYGYTF.